This T cell receptor (beta chain) was profiled in a study of blood T cell repertoires in COVID-19. Study background: Sites in the United States, Italy and Spain provided acute and convalescent COVID-19 samples.

Profiling relied on immunoSEQ multiplex PCR, and the TCRdb table lists in-frame clones only, not all of them. The table has fewer than 110,000 clones, roughly 84% seen once. This CDR3 is built from 12 residues. Germline CDR1 and CDR2: SGHTA and FQGNSA. The V end lost 2 bases, the J end lost 16 bases, and 12 bases lay between the germline ends. The sequence was obtained from a human donor in a cohort sampled during active COVID-19. The chain joins TRBV7-2 to TRBJ2-6; the D is unclear. The sequencing input was peripheral blood. As DNA, the CDR3 is TGTGCCAGCAGCTTATTGTCGGAGAAGCTGACTTTC. It is translated as CASSLLSEKLTF.